Below are 2 T cell receptor beta chains sequenced from a single sample in a study of OX40 agonist ivuxolimab in advanced cancers. Data came from immunoSEQ multiplex PCR; TCRdb stores just in-frame clones and leaves some out. Seen here are just over 90,000 clones, more than 75% observed once, and the top ten hold approximately 0.78%. The specimen was CD4+ or CD8+ T cells sorted from blood, collected in a trial of the OX40 agonist ivuxolimab. Every receptor here comes from an adult with an advanced solid tumor such as melanoma, head and neck, liver or kidney cancer.

The chain carries TRBV7-9 and TRBJ2-7; no reliable D call. Germline CDR1 is SEHNR and CDR2 is FQNEAQ (reference sequence). Between the trimmed V and J ends, which lost 0 bases and 6 bases, there was a span of 15 bases. CDR3 size: 15 residues. Written as DNA, the CDR3 is TGTGCCAGCAGCTTAGCGGGTGGCCCATCCCTCGAGCAGTACTTC. It is translated as CASSLAGGPSLEQYF.

CDR3 protein: CASGTTGRNQPQHF. CDR3 DNA: TGTGCTAGTGGCACGACAGGGCGAAATCAGCCCCAGCATTTT. The rearrangement links TRBV12-5 to TRBJ1-5; 7 bases fit TRBD1. V shed 6 bases, J shed 4 bases, and the junction held 6 bases outside the gene matches. From germline, CDR1 is LGHNT and CDR2 FRNRAP. The CDR3 extends over 14 amino acids. Full variable domain (remainder filled in from reference TRBV12-5 and TRBJ1-5): DARVTQTPRHKVTEMGQEVTMRCQPILGHNTVFWYRQTMMQGLELLAYFRNRAPLDDSGMPKDRFSAEMPDATLATLKIQPSEPRDSAVYFCASGTTGRNQPQHFGDGTRLSIL.